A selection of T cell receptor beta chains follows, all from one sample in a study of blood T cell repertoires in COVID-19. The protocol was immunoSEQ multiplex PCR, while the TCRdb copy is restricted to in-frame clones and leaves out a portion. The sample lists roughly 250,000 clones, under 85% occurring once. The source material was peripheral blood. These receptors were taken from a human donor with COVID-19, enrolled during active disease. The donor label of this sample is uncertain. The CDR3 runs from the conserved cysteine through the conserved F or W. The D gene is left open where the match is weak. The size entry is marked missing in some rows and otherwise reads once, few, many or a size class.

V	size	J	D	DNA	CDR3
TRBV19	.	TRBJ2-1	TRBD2	TGTGCCAGTAGTCCTAGCGGCCCGTATGATGAGCAGTTCTTC	CASSPSGPYDEQFF
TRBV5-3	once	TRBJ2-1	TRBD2	TGTGCCAGAAGCTTACCCCTTAGCGGGACCGAGCAGTTCTTC	CARSLPLSGTEQFF
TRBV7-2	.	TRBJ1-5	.	TGTGCCAGCAGCTTAGATATGATGGTTTCGGGGATAGTGCATTTT	CASSLDMMVSGIVHF
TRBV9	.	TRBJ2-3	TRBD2	TGTGCCAGCAGCGTTCCGGGGGGAGATACGCAGTATTTT	CASSVPGGDTQYF
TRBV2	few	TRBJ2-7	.	TGTGCCAGCAGGAGACAGACGGATCGGGAGCAGTACTTC	CASRRQTDREQYF
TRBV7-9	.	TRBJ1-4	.	TGTGCCAGCAGCCCTCGGGGTTTGAGTAATGAAAAACTGTTTTTT	CASSPRGLSNEKLFF
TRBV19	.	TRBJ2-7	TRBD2	TGTGCCAGTAGTAGTACCGGGAGGGCCCCCTACGAGCAGTACTTC	CASSSTGRAPYEQYF
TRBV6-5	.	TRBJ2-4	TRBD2	TGTGCCAGCAGCTCATCTGGCGGGAGAGGTTACATTCAGTACTTC	CASSSSGGRGYIQYF
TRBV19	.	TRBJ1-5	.	TGTGCCAGTCAAGGGGTGGGGCAGCCCCAGCATTTT	CASQGVGQPQHF
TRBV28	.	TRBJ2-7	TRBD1	TGTGCCAGCAGTTCCCCGGGACAGGGAGTCTCCTACGAGCAGTACTTC	CASSSPGQGVSYEQYF
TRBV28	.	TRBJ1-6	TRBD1	TGTGCCAGCAGTTTTGGGGGACAGACCCAATCACCCCTCCACTTT	CASSFGGQTQSPLHF
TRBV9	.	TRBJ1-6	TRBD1	TGTGCCAGCGGACGACAGGGCTATAATTCACCCCTCCACTTT	CASGRQGYNSPLHF
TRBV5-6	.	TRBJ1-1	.	TGTGCCAGCAGCTTCGGCAGGGGTTCCACTGAAGCTTTCTTT	CASSFGRGSTEAFF
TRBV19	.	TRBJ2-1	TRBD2	TGTGCCAGTACGACTAGCGGGAGTGCCTACAATGAGCAGTTCTTC	CASTTSGSAYNEQFF
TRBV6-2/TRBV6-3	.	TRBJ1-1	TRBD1	TGTGCCAGCAGTCCACGAGGACAGGTGAACACTGAAGCTTTCTTT	CASSPRGQVNTEAFF
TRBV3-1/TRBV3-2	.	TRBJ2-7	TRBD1	TGTGCCAGCAGCGCCACCGGGACAGGGGTCGCCGAGCAGTACTTC	CASSATGTGVAEQYF
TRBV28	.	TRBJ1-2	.	TGTGCCAGCAGGGCCGGACAGAATTACACCTTC	CASRAGQNYTF
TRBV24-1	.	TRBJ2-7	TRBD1	TGTGCCACCAGTGATAACAGGGGAACCGACGAGCAGTACTTC	CATSDNRGTDEQYF
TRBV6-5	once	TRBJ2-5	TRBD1	TGTGCCAGCAGTTATGGGACAGGGGGCGCAGAGACCCAGTACTTC	CASSYGTGGAETQYF
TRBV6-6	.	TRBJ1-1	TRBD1	TGTGCCAGCAGTTCGACAGGGGTGGGGGACACTGAAGCTTTCTTT	CASSSTGVGDTEAFF
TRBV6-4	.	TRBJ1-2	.	TGTGCCAGCAGCGACCCGACAGTGAATGGCTACACCTTC	CASSDPTVNGYTF
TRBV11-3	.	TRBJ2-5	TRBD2	TGTGCCAGCAGCTTAAATAGCGGGGAGACCCAGTACTTC	CASSLNSGETQYF
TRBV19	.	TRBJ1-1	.	.	CASSVGWGNGFF
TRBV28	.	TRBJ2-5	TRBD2	TGTGCCAGCAGGAAAACCCTAGCGGAGAGGACCCAGTACTTC	CASRKTLAERTQYF
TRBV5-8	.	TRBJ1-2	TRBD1	TGTGCCAGCAGCTTGGGCGGCCTACCGGGACAGGGTACTGGCTACACCTTC	CASSLGGLPGQGTGYTF
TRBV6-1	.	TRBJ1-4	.	TGTGCCAGCAGTGAAGTGGGAGTCGAAAAACTGTTTTTT	CASSEVGVEKLFF
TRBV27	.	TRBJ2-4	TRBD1	TGTGCCAGCAGTTTTTATGCAGGGGGTGGGAAAAACATTCAGTACTTC	CASSFYAGGGKNIQYF
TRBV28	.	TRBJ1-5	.	TGTGCCAGCAGCCCGGGACTGGCAGGTCAGCCCCAGCATTTT	CASSPGLAGQPQHF
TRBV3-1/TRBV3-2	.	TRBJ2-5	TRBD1	TGTGCCAGCAGCCGAAGACAGGGTCCCGAGACCCAGTACTTC	CASSRRQGPETQYF